The next 27 T cell receptor beta chains were all read from a single sample in a study of blood T cells in healthy people across ages. A second PCR of roughly 7 to 11 cycles used a sample-barcoded 5' primer and a J-beta primer mix. TCRdb processed the 5' RACE reads anew with MiXCR; each CDR3 protein has one entry. The sample includes hundreds of thousands of distinct CDR3 sequences, roughly 30% seen only once; the top ten take roughly 14%. What was sequenced was blood. The receptors stem from a woman older than 75 in good health.

This clonotype was detected ten times or more. The J gene is TRBJ2-7, the V gene TRBV5-6, with D possibly TRBD1 on 5 matching bases. The CDR3 loop spans 16 amino acids. The germline CDR1 and CDR2 sequences are SGHDT and YYEEEE. Deletions cut 1 base from V and 9 bases from J, with 23 bases between. CDR3 protein: CASSLRRQGFWSWQYF. CDR3 coding DNA: TGTGCCAGCAGCTTGAGGCGGCAGGGTTTTTGGTCTTGGCAGTACTTC.

This clonotype was observed a few times. The junction shows a germline mismatch at one end, possibly a read error. This chain joins TRBV3-1 and TRBJ2-6; 8 bases line up with TRBD2. Germline-derived CDR1 and CDR2 are LGHDT and YNNKEL (reference sequence). The CDR3 has 19 residues. The CDR3 coding sequence is TGTGCCAGCAGCCGAAATCCGGGACTAGGTCTCTCTGGGGCCAACGTCCCGACTTTC. Its protein is CASSRNPGLGLSGANVPTF.

This clonotype has just one count. The J gene is TRBJ2-5, the V gene TRBV7-2; D unresolved. V gave up 6 bases and J gave up 5 bases, with 7 bases separating them. The germline V gene has CDR1 SGHTA and CDR2 FQGNSA. The CDR3 runs to 11 residues. The CDR3 nucleotides read TGTGCCAGCAGGTTCTGGGAGACCCAGTACTTC. The encoded protein is CASRFWETQYF.

The rearrangement joins TRBV30 to TRBJ1-3; the D gene is possibly TRBD1 (5 bases). Germline CDR1 reads GTSNPN; CDR2 reads SVGIG (reference sequence). This CDR3 has 15 residues. The ends were cut back, 4 bases at V and 1 base at J, with 14 bases in the middle. The CDR3 bases are TGTGCCTGGACCCCAGGGACTTATTCTGGAAACACCATATATTTT. This encodes CAWTPGTYSGNTIYF.

In the case of this clonotype: At one end, the junction sequence differs from germline, possibly due to a read error. V usage is TRBV4-2 and J usage is TRBJ1-2, with 8 bases matching TRBD1. Per germline, CDR1 LGHNA and CDR2 YNFKEQ. CDR3 length equals 17 residues. The CDR3: CASGQDLLSGGLIGYTF. The CDR3 DNA follows: TGTGCCAGCGGCCAAGATCTATTGTCAGGGGGCTTAATTGGCTACACCTTC.

As to this clonotype: A read error is possible here, since a much larger clone lies one base away. V is TRBV4-1 and J is TRBJ2-7; 7 bases align to TRBD2. After removal of 0 bases from V and 7 bases from J, the junction contained 9 bases not matched to a gene. Germline CDR1 is MGHRA and CDR2 is YSYEKL. The CDR3 has 15 residues. The CDR3 here is CASSQDQRGLNEQYF. CDR3 sequence (DNA): TGCGCCAGCAGCCAAGACCAGCGGGGCTTGAATGAGCAGTACTTC.

This clonotype appeared many times. V and J are TRBV29-1 and TRBJ2-6, with 10 bases identical to TRBD1. J gave up 2 bases and V 6 bases, and 7 bases lay outside the gene matches. This CDR3 comprises 16 residues. CDR1 is SQVTM and CDR2 is ANQGSEA in the germline V gene. DNA of the CDR3: TGCAGCGTCGTCCCGGGACAGGGGACTGGGGCCAACGTCCTGACTTTC. It is translated as CSVVPGQGTGANVLTF.

Note on this clonotype: A much larger clone lies a single base off, so this may be a read error. The chain carries TRBV19 and TRBJ1-2; D unclear. Germline assignment: CDR1 LNHDA and CDR2 SQIVND (reference sequence). This CDR3 contains 12 residues. CDR3 sequence: CASSAGGYGHTF. The CDR3 bases are TGTGCCAGTTCGGCGGGTGGCTATGGCCACACCTTC.

This clonotype was recorded at least ten times. The gene calls are TRBV7-2 and TRBJ1-4; a weak D match, TRBD1 (5 bases). The length of the CDR3 is 15 residues. Trimming took off 4 bases at V and 4 bases at J, with 13 bases between the two ends. Germline V gene sequence: CDR1 SGHTA, CDR2 FQGNSA. The CDR3 is CASSSNRGGNEKLFF. The DNA for the CDR3 is TGTGCCAGCAGCTCCAACCGGGGGGGTAATGAAAAACTGTTTTTT.

This clonotype occurred a few times. The rearrangement joins TRBV7-2 to TRBJ1-1; unclear D gene. CDR1 and CDR2 from the germline V gene are SGHTA and FQGNSA. Trimming removed 2 bases at V and 7 bases at J, with 5 bases between. This CDR3 has 11 residues. The CDR3 spells CASSLTLEAFF. The CDR3 nucleotides read TGTGCCAGCAGCTTAACTCTTGAAGCTTTCTTT.

The V and J genes are TRBV6-1 and TRBJ2-1; 10 nucleotides agree with TRBD2. This CDR3 has 15 residues. V lost 7 bases and J lost 4; bases outside the gene matches: 7. CDR1 and CDR2 from the germline V gene are MNHNS and SASEGT. CDR3 nucleotides: TGTGCCAGCAAGCATGAACTAGCGGGATACAATGAGCAGTTCTTC. Encoded protein: CASKHELAGYNEQFF.

This chain uses TRBV24-1 with TRBJ1-5; D is unclear. Germline V gives CDR1 KGHDR, CDR2 SFDVKD. V gave up 4 bases and J gave up 11 bases, with 14 bases separating them. This CDR3 region has 13 residues. CDR3 residues: CATSDLGRTAQHF. In DNA, the CDR3 is TGTGCCACCAGTGACCTAGGACGGACGGCCCAGCATTTT.

A remark on this clonotype: This may be a read error: a much more frequent sequence differs by one nucleotide. This sequence joins TRBV20-1 and TRBJ2-5; D perhaps matches TRBD2 (6 bases). Trimming pared 1 base from V and 7 bases from J, leaving 13 bases between. The V gene's germline CDR1 is DFQATT and CDR2 SNEGSKA (reference sequence). The CDR3 contains 13 residues. Here the CDR3 reads CSARGVAGGTQYF. The CDR3 coding sequence is TGCAGTGCTAGAGGGGTAGCCGGGGGGACCCAGTACTTC.

This clonotype was observed a handful of times. The chain is built from TRBV5-1 and TRBJ2-1; 10 nucleotides align to TRBD1. Looked up from germline, CDR1 is SGHRS and CDR2 is YFSETQ. The CDR3 has 15 residues. Germline trimming cut 0 bases from V and 6 bases from J; bases unmatched to any gene: 3. The CDR3 DNA follows: TGCGCCAGCAGCTTGGGGGACAGGGGTCGCAATGAGCAGTTCTTC. This gives the protein CASSLGDRGRNEQFF. The whole variable domain, remainder taken from reference TRBV5-1 and TRBJ2-1, is KAGVTQTPRYLIKTRGQQVTLSCSPISGHRSVSWYQQTPGQGLQFLFEYFSETQRNKGNFPGRFSGRQFSNSRSEMNVSTLELGDSALYLCASSLGDRGRNEQFFGPGTRLTVL.

This clonotype was counted many times. Sequence at one end of the junction differs from germline and may be a read error. The V gene is TRBV5-1, the J gene TRBJ2-7; unclear D gene. Germline CDR1 and CDR2: SGHRS and YFSETQ. The CDR3 loop spans 14 amino acids. This chain's CDR3 is CASSTSSLSFEQYF. In DNA form, the CDR3 reads TGCGCCAGCAGCACCTCGAGTCTATCCTTCGAGCAGTACTTC.

As concerns this clonotype: It may be a read error: a sequence one base away is much more abundant. The J gene is TRBJ2-1, the V gene TRBV20-1; 10 nucleotides match TRBD2. V shed 6 bases and J 10 bases; nucleotides not matched to a gene: 12. The CDR3 is 14 residues long. Per germline, CDR1 DFQATT and CDR2 SNEGSKA (reference sequence). CDR3 sequence reads: CSARRASGGQEQFF. The CDR3 DNA reads TGCAGTGCCCGACGTGCTAGCGGGGGCCAGGAGCAGTTCTTC.

The table lists this clonotype with many counts. The CDR3 DNA is TGCAGTGCTAGAGCCTCCCTGGACCCTCGGGACTATGGCTACACCTTC. Its translation: CSARASLDPRDYGYTF. The chain combines TRBV20-1 with TRBJ1-2; D not resolved. The germline V gene encodes CDR1 DFQATT and CDR2 SNEGSKA (reference sequence). V lost 1 base to trimming and J lost 3 bases, with 18 bases between them. This CDR3 is 16 amino acids long.

This clonotype was seen many times. This chain links TRBV24-1 with TRBJ2-3, with D perhaps matching TRBD1 or TRBD2 (5 bases each). Between the trimmed V and J ends, which lost 3 bases and 6 bases, there was a span of 12 bases. This CDR3 has 14 residues. Per germline, CDR1 KGHDR and CDR2 SFDVKD. The CDR3 sequence is CATSDPVEGDTQYF. The CDR3 DNA follows: TGTGCCACCAGTGATCCGGTCGAGGGGGATACGCAGTATTTT.

This clonotype has a count of ten or more. The CDR3 sequence is CASSRSPSDRTYGYTF. In nucleotides, the CDR3 is TGTGCCAGCAGTAGGTCCCCCTCGGACAGGACCTATGGCTACACCTTC. The chain recombines TRBV27 with TRBJ1-2, with 7 bases that match TRBD1. Germline CDR1 is MNHEY and CDR2 is SMNVEV (reference sequence). The CDR3 runs 16 residues. The V segment lost 5 bases and the J segment 4 bases; nucleotides outside the gene matches: 13.

J is TRBJ2-1 and V is TRBV7-3; TRBD2 aligns across 9 bases. J was trimmed by 2 bases and V by 5 bases; bases with no gene match: 4. The CDR3 is 15 amino acids. CDR1 and CDR2 from the germline V gene are SGHTA and FQGTGA. CDR3 sequence (DNA): TGTGCCAGCAGCACTTCTAGCGGGGCCTACAATGAGCAGTTCTTC. Amino acid sequence: CASSTSSGAYNEQFF.

This clonotype appeared a few times. V gene TRBV20-1 combines with J gene TRBJ1-1; 7 bases match TRBD1. CDR1 and CDR2 from the germline V gene are DFQATT and SNEGSKA (reference sequence). This CDR3 comprises 15 residues. J was trimmed by 2 bases and V by 3 bases; bases with no gene match: 9. This CDR3 is CSARGTGTVNTEAFF. As DNA, the CDR3 is TGCAGTGCTAGGGGGACCGGGACAGTAAACACTGAAGCTTTCTTT.

This chain connects TRBV20-1 to TRBJ1-1; D is undetermined. The CDR3 consists of 15 residues. From germline, CDR1 is DFQATT and CDR2 SNEGSKA (reference sequence). V was clipped by 1 base and J by 1 base, with 13 bases between them. CDR3 sequence: CSARVTLSQNTEAFF. CDR3 in DNA: TGCAGTGCTAGAGTCACGTTATCCCAGAACACTGAAGCTTTCTTT.

In this sample, this clonotype turned up many times. The V call is TRBV2, the J call TRBJ2-3; 9 bases match TRBD2. The CDR3 totals 18 residues. CDR1 is SNHLY and CDR2 is FYNNEI in the germline V gene. V was pared by 3 bases and J by 2 bases, with 12 bases of the junction left unmatched. Here the CDR3 reads CASSDVVSAGGTTDTQYF. DNA of the CDR3: TGTGCCAGCAGTGACGTAGTGTCAGCGGGGGGAACCACAGATACGCAGTATTTT.

As concerns this clonotype: A much larger clone is a single base away; this may be a read error. The rearrangement uses TRBV20-1 and TRBJ1-5; D unclear. Germline V CDR1 and CDR2: DFQATT, SNEGSKA (reference sequence). The length of the CDR3 is 13 residues. The CDR3 loop reads CSAPGALNQPLHF. For the CDR3, the DNA is TGCAGTGCCCCAGGTGCCCTCAATCAGCCCCTGCATTTT.

There are many counts of this clonotype. The CDR3 sequence: CASSRQAGGGEKLFF. The CDR3 DNA reads TGTGCCAGCAGCCGACAAGCTGGGGGCGGTGAAAAACTGTTTTTT. The chain links TRBV7-2 to TRBJ1-4; TRBD1 might be the D (6 bases). Germline assignment: CDR1 SGHTA and CDR2 FQGNSA. This CDR3 has 15 residues. V shed 5 bases and J shed 7 bases, with 17 bases lying between them.

This clonotype has just a few counts. With a much larger clone just one base away, this may be a read error. V gene TRBV5-1 combines with J gene TRBJ2-5; 8 positions match TRBD1. The CDR3 has 11 residues. Germline CDR1 reads SGHRS; CDR2 reads YFSETQ. Trimming took 4 bases from V and 11 from J; bases not matched to a gene: 4. The CDR3 DNA follows: TGCGCCAGCAGCATGGACAGGGAGCAGTACTTC. This codes for CASSMDREQYF.

This clonotype was counted many times. The chain couples TRBV18 to TRBJ2-1, with 9 bases lining up with TRBD1. Per the germline V gene, CDR1 is KGHSH and CDR2 is LQKENI. CDR3 length: 14 residues. V lost 3 bases to trimming and J lost 9 bases; unmatched junction nucleotides: 6. CDR3 sequence reads: CASSPGQGGAEQFF. The CDR3 DNA is TGTGCCAGCTCACCGGGACAGGGAGGCGCTGAGCAGTTCTTC.